This T cell receptor (beta chain) was recovered during a study of glioma-infiltrating T cells after dendritic cell vaccination. The study's findings and limits: No direct clonality-survival link was found; a diverse polyclonal response may matter.

In the case of this clone: Antigen: not known.

The germline CDR1 and CDR2 sequences are SNHLY and FYNNEI. The CDR3 sequence is 17 residues long. The ends lost 6 bases at V and 6 bases at J; junction bases unmatched: 16. The PCR used 60 V beta and 13 J beta primers. Measured with immunoSEQ multiplex PCR; TCRdb has only the in-frame clones, and not every one. The sample records over 65,000 clones, 75% to 90% being singletons. The time point was: after dendritic cell vaccination, including at tumor progression/relapse. This sequence originates from a human donor with glioblastoma. Sample: blood, taken after dendritic cell vaccination. This rearrangement joins TRBV2 to TRBJ2-3; TRBD1 aligns across 9 bases. CDR3 nucleotide sequence: TGTGCCAGCAGGAGGGGACAGGGTACAAGGAGTGTTGATACGCAGTATTTT. It translates to CASRRGQGTRSVDTQYF. The full variable domain, its missing parts supplied by reference TRBV2 and TRBJ2-3, is EPEVTQTPSHQVTQMGQEVILRCVPISNHLYFYWYRQILGQKVEFLVSFYNNEISEKSEIFDDQFSVERPDGSNFTLKIRSTKLEDSAMYFCASRRGQGTRSVDTQYFGPGTRLTVL.